The clone carrying this T cell receptor beta chain was detected only a few times. What it binds is not known. Sequencing templates came from extracted RNA that was reverse transcribed into cDNA. Only in-frame clones appear in the TCRdb table, and some are missing; sequencing was by immunoSEQ multiplex PCR. The repertoire has just under 65,000 clones, 46% of them found once; the top ten carry 20%. The CDR3 runs to 12 residues. Germline V lookup: CDR1 SQVTM, CDR2 ANQGSEA. V was pared by 7 bases and J by 2 bases, with 12 bases between. Treatment of the sample: oral pan-JAK inhibitor, 5-10 mg twice daily. Patients with alopecia areata provided lesional scalp punch biopsies as well as peripheral blood. The data stem from a study of CD8+ T cells in alopecia areata. Study summary: Treated patients received oral tofacitinib, 5 to 10 mg twice daily.

Study results and caveats: The study found TCR sharing across patients less clear than in mice, possibly for HLA reasons. Baseline CD8+ expansion's link to response remains uncertain, as there was one nonresponder.

The rearrangement links TRBV29-1 to TRBJ2-7, with D perhaps TRBD1 (5 bases). The TCR sequence derives from a human donor with alopecia areata. The material was CD8+ T cells sorted from blood, obtained at approximately week 39, from a patient treated with tofacitinib. This chain's CDR3 is CSGLSGPYEQYF. CDR3 bases: TGCAGCGGCCTCTCAGGGCCCTACGAGCAGTACTTC.